This TCR beta chain was captured by sequencing in a study of T-cell memory formation after mild COVID-19. Overall study findings and caveats: Later expanders leaned CD4+, whereas day 15 to 85 contracting clones were balanced CD4/CD8.

Each CDR3 protein is one row after TCRdb ran MiXCR on the 5' RACE reads. The sample lists around 390,000 distinct CDR3 sequences; approximately 16% were seen once. The CDR3 extends over 15 amino acids. V lost 8 bases and J lost 5, with 21 bases in between. The germline CDR1 and CDR2 sequences are SGHRS and YFSETQ. With regard to this clonotype: Antigen unknown.

The chain employs TRBV5-1 and TRBJ2-3; TRBD2 might be the D (5 bases). The sequenced material came from PBMCs or a T cell subset sorted from them (not recorded which). The source is a man aged 18 to 29 who had mild COVID-19 (a few samples of this study predate the infection). Cell type and time point are not known. CDR3 nucleotide sequence: TGCGCCAGTAAATCTCGGACTGACTGGAAAGATACGCAGTATTTT. This encodes CASKSRTDWKDTQYF.